Following are 6 T cell receptor beta chains from one sample sequenced in a study of tumor-infiltrating lymphocytes in primary liver carcinoma. A primer in the constant region served to generate TCR beta cDNA from 500 ng of total RNA. Amplification in three nested multiplex PCR rounds with slightly modified ARM-PCR gave rise to TCR beta libraries. Rounds one and two of PCR, each of 10 to 11 cycles, were primed with TRBV1-TRBV30 forward primers and a C-beta reverse primer. Via MiXCR, TCRdb re-called the multiplex PCR reads, giving one row per CDR3 protein. The sample lists roughly 20,000 distinct CDR3 sequences, roughly three quarters occurring once. RNA and DNA were co-extracted from around 20-30 mg of unsorted bulk tissue. The sequencing input was liver tumor tissue from sampling region 1. Stated subset: tumor region T1, superior pole. The receptor source for this set is a man aged 40-49 years with primary liver carcinoma and hepatitis B virus infection.

The V gene is TRBV11-3, the J gene TRBJ2-1, with 7 bases identical to TRBD1. The CDR3 runs 16 residues. Germline-derived CDR1 and CDR2 are SGHNT and YENEEA. V trimming: 9 bases; J trimming: 8 bases; junction bases outside the gene matches: 19. CDR3 in DNA: TGTGCCAGTAGCCCAGCAGGACAGGTGGTGATAGATGAGCAGTTCTTC. This gives the protein CASSPAGQVVIDEQFF.

This chain connects TRBV29-1 to TRBJ2-1; D is perhaps TRBD2 (5 bases). V was pared by 7 bases and J by 7 bases, with 17 bases between. The CDR3 has 13 amino acids. Germline V CDR1 and CDR2: SQVTM, ANQGSEA. The DNA for the CDR3 is TGCAGCGCCGCCCGGGATGCTCCGAATGAGCAGTTCTTC. Its protein is CSAARDAPNEQFF.

As to this clonotype: As the CDR3 is not closed by the conserved phenylalanine or tryptophan, this likely results from a read error. The chain recombines TRBV7-9 with TRBJ1-2, with unresolved D. The CDR3 runs 16 residues. Germline V CDR1 and CDR2: SEHNR, FQNEAQ (reference sequence). The CDR3 sequence: CTSSPEGRLSQYGYTL. The CDR3 DNA reads as TGTACCAGCAGCCCCGAGGGCAGGCTGTCCCAGTATGGTTACACCCTC.

To note about this clonotype: In this CDR3 the conserved last residue, phenylalanine or tryptophan, is missing, so a read error is likely. CDR3 in amino acids: CASSQGDRNYGYTL. CDR3 nucleotide sequence: TGCGCCAGCAGCCAAGGGGACAGGAATTACGGCTACACCCTC. The chain couples TRBV4-1 to TRBJ1-2, with TRBD1 matching 8 bases. Germline CDR1 reads MGHRA; CDR2 reads YSYEKL. V was clipped by 1 base and J by 8 bases; unmatched bases: 6. The CDR3 runs 14 residues.

This sequence joins TRBV28 and TRBJ2-3; the D gene could be TRBD1 or TRBD2 (5 bases each). CDR3 length: 15 residues. The germline V and J ends were trimmed by 1 base and 2 bases, with 10 bases remaining between them. Germline values: CDR1 MDHEN, CDR2 SYDVKM. The CDR3 protein is CASSLSLGTTDTQYF. CDR3 nucleotides: TGTGCCAGCAGTTTATCCCTGGGGACCACAGATACGCAGTATTTT.

About this clonotype itself: A read error may account for a junction end that differs from germline. The chain carries TRBV6-6 and TRBJ2-1; D remains unclear. The CDR3 loop spans 13 amino acids. CDR1 is MNHNY and CDR2 is SVGAGI in the germline V gene (reference sequence). CDR3 residues: CASSAQGNNEQCF. CDR3 sequence (DNA): TGTGCCAGCAGTGCACAAGGTAACAATGAGCAGTGCTTC.